This TCR beta chain was identified in a study of T cell changes during pregnancy in multiple sclerosis. Germline CDR1 KGHSH, CDR2 LQKENI. This CDR3 region has 15 residues. With V trimmed by 3 bases and J by 10 bases, 8 bases remained unmatched. Only in-frame clones appear in the TCRdb table, and some are missing; sequencing was by immunoSEQ multiplex PCR. The table shows around 40,000 clones, with approximately 89% occurring only once. Sequencing was performed on CD4+ T cells from peripheral blood mononuclear cells, taken in the first trimester of pregnancy. This receptor was taken from a female donor with multiple sclerosis, enrolled in a pregnancy study. The chain employs TRBV18 and TRBJ2-1, with TRBD1 matching 11 bases. The DNA for the CDR3 is TGTGCCAGCTCACCCGGACAGGGGGCACCCGTGGAGCAGTTCTTC. It specifies CASSPGQGAPVEQFF.